This T cell receptor beta chain was captured by sequencing in a study of early stage breast cancer tumors. Study-wide background: ER+/PR+/HER2- status applied to about 70% of the 16 invasive breast tumors. Study findings and constraints: Unsorted bulk genomic DNA sequencing lacked pairing and functional marker data. Tumor and normal breast were distinguished via blood comparison in 14 of 16 patients. Compared with adjacent normal breast tissue, tumors showed 2 to 3-fold greater T cell density and higher clonality.

As regards this clone: Its target is unknown.

Germline lookup yields CDR1 SEHNR and CDR2 FQNEAQ (reference sequence). This CDR3 comprises 14 residues. Trimming cost V 5 bases and J 4 bases, with 15 bases left between them. Profiled with immunoSEQ multiplex PCR; TCRdb holds only in-frame clones, not every one. The repertoire includes 28,000 or so clones, approximately 70% of them detected once, and about 4.7% sits in the top ten. The genes are TRBV7-9 and TRBJ2-7; the D gene could be TRBD1 or TRBD2 (5 bases each). The source of this sequence is a person aged 40 to 49 with breast cancer. Sequenced material: blood. The chain's CDR3 is CASSLSGGEYEQYF. CDR3 DNA sequence: TGTGCCAGCAGCCTCAGTGGGGGAGAGTACGAGCAGTACTTC.